The 11 T cell receptor beta chains below were found in one sample sequenced in a study of blood T cell repertoires in COVID-19. The protocol was immunoSEQ multiplex PCR, while the TCRdb copy is restricted to in-frame clones and leaves out a portion. The sample has about 160,000 clones; 75% to 90% are singletons. The sequencing sample was made of peripheral blood. These receptors were obtained from a woman aged 80 or over with active or convalescent COVID-19.

J is TRBJ1-4 and V is TRBV20-1, with D maybe TRBD1 (5 bases). The V and J ends lost 3 bases and 8 bases respectively, with 16 bases between them. Germline CDR1 and CDR2: DFQATT and SNEGSKA (reference sequence). The CDR3 is made up of 14 amino acids. For the CDR3, the DNA is TGCAGTGCTAGTCCAGGGTCTAGCGGGGAAAAACTGTTTTTT. As protein: CSASPGSSGEKLFF.

The rearrangement links TRBV6-2 or TRBV6-3 to TRBJ1-5; 8 positions agree with TRBD1. The germline gives CDR1 MNHEY, CDR2 SVGEGT. Trimming removed 5 bases from V and 0 bases from J; junction bases left unmatched: 6. The CDR3 extends over 16 amino acids. The CDR3 reads CASSKRTGNSNQPQHF. CDR3 coding DNA: TGTGCCAGCAGTAAAAGGACAGGGAATAGCAATCAGCCCCAGCATTTT.

V is TRBV6-5 and J is TRBJ1-1; D is possibly TRBD1 (5 bases). The CDR3 is made up of 15 amino acids. V dropped 5 bases and J dropped 8 bases, with 21 bases sitting between them. CDR1 is MNHEY and CDR2 is SVGAGI in the germline V gene. Here the CDR3 reads CASSPRGGKGNEAFF. Here the CDR3 DNA reads TGTGCCAGCAGTCCTCGGGGGGGGAAGGGGAACGAAGCTTTCTTT.

The chain recombines TRBV30 with TRBJ1-2; D perhaps matches TRBD1 (6 bases). This CDR3 contains 13 residues. The germline V gene has CDR1 GTSNPN and CDR2 SVGIG (reference sequence). Trimming cost V 4 bases and J 5 bases, with 14 bases left between them. CDR3 in DNA: TGTGCCTGGACTTCAGGGGAACAGTATGGCTACACCTTC. Translating it yields CAWTSGEQYGYTF.

V and J are TRBV6-1 and TRBJ1-1; D gene uncertain. Trimming left V 2 bases short and J 0 bases short, with 7 bases between. This CDR3 has 14 residues. The V gene's germline CDR1 is MNHNS and CDR2 SASEGT. As DNA, the CDR3 is TGTGCCAGCAGTGAACCACAAATGAACACTGAAGCTTTCTTT. It yields the protein CASSEPQMNTEAFF.

This chain connects TRBV15 to TRBJ2-2, with a weak D call TRBD2 (5 bases). CDR1 and CDR2 from the germline V gene are LNHNV and YYDKDF (reference sequence). The ends were cut back, 8 bases at V and 3 bases at J, with 13 bases in the middle. This CDR3 contains 14 residues. In nucleotides, the CDR3 is TGTGCCACCTCCGGGGTCGTAGACACCGGGGAGCTGTTTTTT. As protein: CATSGVVDTGELFF.

The genes are TRBV7-6 and TRBJ2-5; a possible D gene is TRBD1 (6 bases). Germline V gene lookup returns CDR1 SGHVS and CDR2 FNYEAQ. Trimming left V 1 base short and J 5 bases short, with 14 bases between. This CDR3 region has 15 residues. This CDR3 reads CASSLDHYRVETQYF. DNA of the CDR3: TGTGCCAGCAGCTTAGACCACTACAGGGTTGAGACCCAGTACTTC. The variable domain in full, completed from reference TRBV7-6 and TRBJ2-5, reads GAGVSQSPRYKVTKRGQDVALRCDPISGHVSLYWYRQALGQGPEFLTYFNYEAQQDKSGLPNDRFSAERPEGSISTLTIQRTEQRDSAMYRCASSLDHYRVETQYFGPGTRLLVL.

The chain combines TRBV7-9 with TRBJ2-5, with D perhaps TRBD2 (6 bases). Per germline, CDR1 SEHNR and CDR2 FQNEAQ (reference sequence). The CDR3 is 15 residues long. V shed 5 bases and J shed 5 bases, with 18 bases lying between them. The CDR3 region is CASSTSGLIRETQYF. CDR3 nucleotide sequence: TGTGCCAGCAGCACCTCGGGACTTATTAGGGAGACCCAGTACTTC.

The chain has TRBV19 and TRBJ2-5; TRBD1 is a possible D gene (5 bases). Trimming cost V 4 bases and J 5 bases, with 11 bases left between them. There are 13 residues in the CDR3. Germline V gene sequence: CDR1 LNHDA, CDR2 SQIVND (reference sequence). The CDR3 coding sequence is TGTGCCAGTAGTAGCAGGGAAGTGGAGACCCAGTACTTC. It yields the protein CASSSREVETQYF.

The CDR3 DNA is TGTGCCAGCAGTAACCAATACCGGGGCAATCAGCCCCAGCATTTT. Encoded protein: CASSNQYRGNQPQHF. V is TRBV27 and J is TRBJ1-5, with D uncertain. V lost 5 bases to trimming and J lost 2 bases, with 13 bases between them. The CDR3 is 15 residues long. Germline loops: CDR1 MNHEY, CDR2 SMNVEV (reference sequence).

The rearrangement uses TRBV4-1 and TRBJ2-3; perhaps TRBD2 as D (6 bases). The V gene lost 0 bases and the J gene lost 0 bases, with 13 bases spanning the gap. This CDR3 region has 17 residues. CDR1 MGHRA and CDR2 YSYEKL come from the germline V gene. Written as DNA, the CDR3 is TGCGCCAGCAGCCAAGAAGGGGCGGGACCCAGCACAGATACGCAGTATTTT. Its translation: CASSQEGAGPSTDTQYF.